The rows below give T cell receptor beta chains drawn from one sample of a study of cytomegalovirus exposure and HLA in healthy donors. The assay was immunoSEQ multiplex PCR, and TCRdb's table has in-frame clones only and misses some. The sample records 150,000 or so clones, 80% being singletons. Sequenced sample: PBMCs. Receptor source: a woman aged 50 to 60 in good health and CMV-seropositive. CDR3s include the opening cysteine and the closing phenylalanine or tryptophan. The D gene is left open where the match is weak. A clone size is listed for some rows: how often the clone was seen (once, few, many), or a class if it is expanded.

J: TRBJ2-7; D: -; V: TRBV5-1; size: -; DNA: TGCGCCAGCAGCTTGGCGCGCGGGCGAACATCCTACGAGCAGTACTTC; CDR3: CASSLARGRTSYEQYF
J: TRBJ1-1; D: -; V: TRBV6-5; size: -; DNA: TGTGCCAGCAGTTACACGGGGAACACTGAAGCTTTCTTT; CDR3: CASSYTGNTEAFF
J: TRBJ2-2; D: -; V: TRBV29-1; size: -; DNA: TGCAGCGTACGGTGGGGGGCCGGGGAGCTGTTTTTT; CDR3: CSVRWGAGELFF
J: TRBJ1-1; D: -; V: TRBV7-9; size: -; DNA: TGTTCCAGCAGCGGGGGGAAGGGGAAAGCTTTCTTT; CDR3: CSSSGGKGKAFF
J: TRBJ1-5; D: -; V: TRBV18; size: -; DNA: TGTGCCAGCTCACCCCCCCCAGGGACTTATAGCAATCAGCCCCAGCATTTT; CDR3: CASSPPPGTYSNQPQHF
J: TRBJ1-1; D: -; V: TRBV4-3; size: -; DNA: TGCGCCAGCAGCCCCGAGCAGGGGAGGGGGACTGAAGCTTTCTTT; CDR3: CASSPEQGRGTEAFF
J: TRBJ2-5; D: -; V: TRBV28; size: few; DNA: TGTGCCAGCAGTTTCGTCGGAGGTACCGAGACCCAGTACTTC; CDR3: CASSFVGGTETQYF
J: TRBJ2-6; D: TRBD1; V: TRBV19; size: -; DNA: TGTGCCAGTAGTATTATTGGACAGGGATTTGGGGCCAACGTCCTGACTTTC; CDR3: CASSIIGQGFGANVLTF
J: TRBJ1-4; D: -; V: TRBV5-6; size: -; DNA: TGTGCCAGCAGCCCCAATCCCGGACAGAATGAAAAACTGTTTTTT; CDR3: CASSPNPGQNEKLFF
J: TRBJ2-5; D: -; V: TRBV6-1; size: -; DNA: TGTGCCAGCAGTTTAACCGGGTCTTCGTGGGAGACCCAGTACTTC; CDR3: CASSLTGSSWETQYF
J: TRBJ2-5; D: TRBD2; V: TRBV25-1; size: -; DNA: TGTGCCAGCAGTTACGGTCTAGCGGGGAGAGAGACCCAGTACTTC; CDR3: CASSYGLAGRETQYF
J: TRBJ1-2; D: -; V: TRBV6-5; size: -; DNA: TGTGCCAGCAGTCCTCAGGGTAGGATAAAGGGCTACACCTTC; CDR3: CASSPQGRIKGYTF
J: TRBJ2-3; D: TRBD1; V: TRBV7-9; size: -; DNA: TGTTCCAGCGGGTTCTTGGGACAGGTTCGGGATACGCAGTATTTT; CDR3: CSSGFLGQVRDTQYF
J: TRBJ2-7; D: TRBD2; V: TRBV30; size: -; DNA: TGTGCCTGGAGTGTTACTAGCGCCTCCTACGAGCAGTACTTC; CDR3: CAWSVTSASYEQYF
J: TRBJ2-2; D: -; V: TRBV11-3; size: once; DNA: TGTGCCAGCAGCCACAGCTATCCCGGGGAGCTGTTTTTT; CDR3: CASSHSYPGELFF
J: TRBJ2-2; D: TRBD1; V: TRBV7-9; size: once; DNA: TGTGCCAGCAGCCATCCGGGACAGGGGAAGACCGGGGAGCTGTTTTTT; CDR3: CASSHPGQGKTGELFF
J: TRBJ1-6; D: -; V: TRBV5-1; size: once; DNA: TGCGCCAGCAGCTTGTCGGGAACAGCGGACAGAGGCACCCTCCACTTT; CDR3: CASSLSGTADRGTLHF
J: TRBJ1-5; D: -; V: TRBV28; size: -; DNA: TGTGCCAGCAGTACTCGGCCAGGGCCTCAGCCCCAGCATTTT; CDR3: CASSTRPGPQPQHF
J: TRBJ2-3; D: TRBD2; V: TRBV5-4; size: few; DNA: TGTGCCAGCAGCGTTGGCAATCGGGGGGGGCCTATAGATACGCAGTATTTT; CDR3: CASSVGNRGGPIDTQYF
J: TRBJ2-1; D: TRBD2; V: TRBV7-2; size: -; DNA: TGTGCCAGCAGCTTCGTTCGCGGGACTATTGTCTACAATGAGCAGTTCTTC; CDR3: CASSFVRGTIVYNEQFF
J: TRBJ2-3; D: -; V: TRBV9; size: -; DNA: TGTGCCAGCAGCGTAGTCGTTGGCGGGATAGATACGCAGTATTTT; CDR3: CASSVVVGGIDTQYF
J: TRBJ2-3; D: -; V: TRBV19; size: -; DNA: TGTGCCAGTAGTATTGGTTGGGGGGCAGATACGCAGTATTTT; CDR3: CASSIGWGADTQYF
J: TRBJ1-6; D: -; V: TRBV11-2; size: -; DNA: TGTGCCAGCAGCGGCCAGGGTGAAATAGGATCACCCCTCCACTTT; CDR3: CASSGQGEIGSPLHF
J: TRBJ2-7; D: TRBD1; V: TRBV2; size: -; DNA: TGTGCCAGCAGTGCTGATACCGGGGACAGGGACTTTAGCTCCTACGAGCAGTACTTC; CDR3: CASSADTGDRDFSSYEQYF
J: TRBJ2-2; D: TRBD2; V: TRBV18; size: -; DNA: TGTGCCAGCTCACCACCGCCAGGAAAGCGGGGGGTCACCGGGGAGCTGTTTTTT; CDR3: CASSPPPGKRGVTGELFF
J: TRBJ1-2; D: -; V: TRBV6-6; size: -; DNA: TGTGCCAGCAGACAAACTCAGGGGACTAACTATGGCTACACCTTC; CDR3: CASRQTQGTNYGYTF
J: TRBJ2-3; D: TRBD2; V: TRBV6-4; size: -; DNA: TGTGCCAGCAGTGAGGGGGGGTGGACAGATACGCAGTATTTT; CDR3: CASSEGGWTDTQYF
J: TRBJ2-7; D: -; V: TRBV28; size: -; DNA: TGTGCCAGCAGTTTGTACAGGATACAGTCTTTTGGTTCTTTCTACGAGCAGTACTTC; CDR3: CASSLYRIQSFGSFYEQYF
J: TRBJ2-2; D: -; V: TRBV5-1; size: -; DNA: TGCGCCAGCAGCTTGGTAGGGAGTACTGACGGGGAGCTGTTTTTT; CDR3: CASSLVGSTDGELFF
J: TRBJ2-7; D: TRBD2; V: TRBV7-2; size: few; DNA: TGTGCCAGCAGCTTATCTAGCGGGGGCCCGGCGTCCGAGCAGTACTTC; CDR3: CASSLSSGGPASEQYF
J: TRBJ1-2; D: -; V: TRBV28; size: -; DNA: TGTGCCAGCAGGCCTAGCCTCGGCTATGGCTACACCTTC; CDR3: CASRPSLGYGYTF
J: TRBJ2-7; D: TRBD1; V: TRBV9; size: -; DNA: TGTGCCAGCAGCGCCCGGGACAGGGGCGACGAGCAGTACTTC; CDR3: CASSARDRGDEQYF
J: TRBJ2-1; D: TRBD2; V: TRBV11-3; size: -; DNA: TGTGCCAGCAGCTTAGGAACCCCGGGACTAGCTTCCCATGAGCAGTTCTTC; CDR3: CASSLGTPGLASHEQFF
J: TRBJ1-2; D: TRBD1; V: TRBV2; size: -; DNA: TGTGCCAGCAGTGAATCGGGACAGGACTATGGCTACACCTTC; CDR3: CASSESGQDYGYTF
J: TRBJ2-1; D: -; V: TRBV2; size: -; DNA: TGTGCCAGCTTCGGGAATGAGCAGTTCTTC; CDR3: CASFGNEQFF
J: TRBJ2-1; D: TRBD2; V: TRBV5-5; size: -; DNA: TGTGCCAGCAGCTTGGGGGGGACTAGCGGGAGGAATGAGCAGTTCTTC; CDR3: CASSLGGTSGRNEQFF
J: TRBJ2-5; D: -; V: TRBV2; size: -; DNA: TGTGCCAGCAGTGCGACCTCCCAGGGAGAGACCCAGTACTTC; CDR3: CASSATSQGETQYF
J: TRBJ1-5; D: -; V: TRBV7-8; size: -; DNA: TGTGCCAGCAGCTTTAACAGGGAGCTCGTCCCTTATAGCAATCAGCCCCAGCATTTT; CDR3: CASSFNRELVPYSNQPQHF
J: TRBJ1-5; D: TRBD1; V: TRBV19; size: -; DNA: TGTGCCAGTAGTATAGGCGGGACAGGGCTTCAGCCCCAGCATTTT; CDR3: CASSIGGTGLQPQHF
J: TRBJ1-5; D: TRBD1; V: TRBV13; size: -; DNA: TGTGCCAGCAGCCAACAGGGGGCAAATCAGCCCCAGCATTTT; CDR3: CASSQQGANQPQHF
J: TRBJ2-7; D: -; V: TRBV6-5; size: -; DNA: TGTGCCAGCAGTTACTCGATGCCAGGGCTCTCCTACGAGCAGTACTTC; CDR3: CASSYSMPGLSYEQYF
J: TRBJ1-1; D: TRBD1; V: TRBV6-1; size: -; DNA: TGTGCCAGCAGTACCCCCAGGGGGGACACTGAAGCTTTCTTT; CDR3: CASSTPRGDTEAFF
J: TRBJ2-7; D: TRBD2; V: TRBV6-1; size: -; DNA: TGTGCCAGCAAGGGCCTGGAGCGGGAGGTCTACGAGCAGTACTTC; CDR3: CASKGLEREVYEQYF
J: TRBJ2-6; D: -; V: TRBV18; size: -; DNA: TGTGCCAGCTCACCGGGGGGGGGCGCTGGGGCCAACGTCCTGACTTTC; CDR3: CASSPGGGAGANVLTF
J: TRBJ2-5; D: TRBD1; V: TRBV7-9; size: -; DNA: TGTGCCAGCAGCTTTTCGACAGGGCAAGAGACCCAGTACTTC; CDR3: CASSFSTGQETQYF
J: TRBJ2-6; D: TRBD2; V: TRBV19; size: -; DNA: TGTGCCAGTAGGGGGGGGACTGGGGCCAACGTCCTGACTTTC; CDR3: CASRGGTGANVLTF
J: TRBJ2-2; D: -; V: TRBV6-5; size: -; DNA: TGTGCCAGCAGTTCCGGCGGGGAGCTGTTTTTT; CDR3: CASSSGGELFF
J: TRBJ2-2; D: -; V: TRBV6-1; size: once; DNA: TGTGCCACCGAGGGGGCCGGGGAGCTGTTTTTT; CDR3: CATEGAGELFF
J: TRBJ1-5; D: -; V: TRBV7-2; size: -; DNA: TGTGCCAGCAGCTTAAGGGGGAATCAGCCCCAGCATTTT; CDR3: CASSLRGNQPQHF
J: TRBJ1-1; D: TRBD1; V: TRBV5-1; size: few; DNA: TGCGCCAGCAGCCCAAGGACAGGGGGCGACGCTTTCTTT; CDR3: CASSPRTGGDAFF
J: TRBJ2-1; D: TRBD1; V: TRBV5-5; size: -; DNA: TGTGCCAGCAGCTTGGAGGGGGCTCCCTCGTCCAATGAGCAGTTCTTC; CDR3: CASSLEGAPSSNEQFF